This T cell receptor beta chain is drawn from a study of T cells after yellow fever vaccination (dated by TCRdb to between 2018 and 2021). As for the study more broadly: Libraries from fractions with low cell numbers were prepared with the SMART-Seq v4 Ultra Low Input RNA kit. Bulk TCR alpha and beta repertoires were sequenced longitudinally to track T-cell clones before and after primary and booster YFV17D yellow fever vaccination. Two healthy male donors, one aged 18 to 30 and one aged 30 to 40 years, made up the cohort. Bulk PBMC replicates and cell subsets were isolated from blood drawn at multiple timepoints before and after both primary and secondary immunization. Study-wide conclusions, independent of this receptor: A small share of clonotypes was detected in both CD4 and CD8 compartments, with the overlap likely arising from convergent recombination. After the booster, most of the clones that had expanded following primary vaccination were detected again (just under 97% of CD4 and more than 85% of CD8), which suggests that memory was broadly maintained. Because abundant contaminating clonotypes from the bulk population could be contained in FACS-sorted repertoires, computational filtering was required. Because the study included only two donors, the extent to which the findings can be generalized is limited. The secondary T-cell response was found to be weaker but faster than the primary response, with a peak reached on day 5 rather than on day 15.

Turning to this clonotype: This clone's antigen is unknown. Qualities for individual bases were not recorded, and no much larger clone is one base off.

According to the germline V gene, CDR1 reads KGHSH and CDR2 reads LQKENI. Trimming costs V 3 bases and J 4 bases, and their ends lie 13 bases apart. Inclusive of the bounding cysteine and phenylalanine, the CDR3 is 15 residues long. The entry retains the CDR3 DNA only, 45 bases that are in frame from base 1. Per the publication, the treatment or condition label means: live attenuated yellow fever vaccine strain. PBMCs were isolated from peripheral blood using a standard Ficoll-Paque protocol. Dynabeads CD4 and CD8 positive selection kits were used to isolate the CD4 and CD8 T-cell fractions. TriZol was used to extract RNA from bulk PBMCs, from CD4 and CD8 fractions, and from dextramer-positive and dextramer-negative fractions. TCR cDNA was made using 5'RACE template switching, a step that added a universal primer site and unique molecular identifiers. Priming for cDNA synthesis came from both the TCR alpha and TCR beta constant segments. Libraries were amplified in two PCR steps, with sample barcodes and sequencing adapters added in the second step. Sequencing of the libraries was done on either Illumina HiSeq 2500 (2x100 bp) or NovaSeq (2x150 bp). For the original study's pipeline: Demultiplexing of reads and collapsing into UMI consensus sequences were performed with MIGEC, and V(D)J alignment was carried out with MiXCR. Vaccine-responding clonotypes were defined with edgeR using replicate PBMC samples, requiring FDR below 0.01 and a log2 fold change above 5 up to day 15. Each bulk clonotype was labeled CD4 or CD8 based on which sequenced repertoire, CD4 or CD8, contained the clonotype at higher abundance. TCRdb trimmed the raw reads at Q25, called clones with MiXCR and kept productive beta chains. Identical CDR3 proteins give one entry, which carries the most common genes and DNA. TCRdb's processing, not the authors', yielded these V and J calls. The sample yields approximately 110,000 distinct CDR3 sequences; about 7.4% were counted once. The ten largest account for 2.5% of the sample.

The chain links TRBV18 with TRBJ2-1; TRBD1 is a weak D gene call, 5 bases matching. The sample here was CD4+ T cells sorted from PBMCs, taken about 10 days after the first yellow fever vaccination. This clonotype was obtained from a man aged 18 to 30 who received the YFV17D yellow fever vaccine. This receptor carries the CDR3 CASSPDLQVYNEQFF. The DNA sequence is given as TGTGCCAGCTCACCCGATTTACAGGTATACAATGAGCAGTTCTTC.